The 12 T cell receptor beta chains reported below all come from one sample, sequenced in a study of blood T cell repertoires in COVID-19. Produced via immunoSEQ multiplex PCR; TCRdb's table is partial and in-frame only. Found here are around 320,000 clones, 89% of them singletons; the top ten hold approximately 10%. The sequencing input was peripheral blood. The receptors were sampled from a woman in her twenties or thirties with COVID-19, enrolled during active disease.

To note about this clone: The same CDR3 arises from other DNA sequences in this sample as well. CDR3 amino acids: CASSLDGYEQYF. As DNA, the CDR3 is TGTGCCAGCAGCTTGGACGGCTACGAGCAGTACTTC. V is TRBV5-4 and J is TRBJ2-7; D gene uncertain. CDR1 and CDR2 from the germline V gene are SGHNT and YYREEE (reference sequence). The CDR3 has 12 residues. V was clipped by 0 bases and J by 3 bases, with 4 bases between them. The whole variable domain, filled in from reference TRBV5-4 and TRBJ2-7, reads ETGVTQSPTHLIKTRGQQVTLRCSSQSGHNTVSWYQQALGQGPQFIFQYYREEENGRGNFPPRFSGLQFPNYSSELNVNALELDDSALYLCASSLDGYEQYFGPGTRLTVT.

The CDR3 protein is CSASLGVPGGNQPQHF. The CDR3 coding sequence is TGCAGTGCTAGTTTGGGGGTGCCGGGAGGTAATCAGCCCCAGCATTTT. The gene calls are TRBV20-1 and TRBJ1-5; D is possibly TRBD1 (5 bases). This CDR3 has 16 amino acids. V was cut by 3 bases and J by 4 bases, with 19 bases left in between. Germline V gives CDR1 DFQATT, CDR2 SNEGSKA (reference sequence).

V gene TRBV19 combines with J gene TRBJ2-1, with 7 bases matching TRBD2. The CDR3 contains 19 residues. The J segment lost 1 base and the V segment lost 6 bases, leaving 18 bases of the junction unmatched. Germline CDR1 reads LNHDA; CDR2 reads SQIVND (reference sequence). In nucleotides, the CDR3 is TGTGCCAGTAGCCCCCTCGTTATTGTTGGGGGGGTTTCCTACAATGAGCAGTTCTTC. It is translated as CASSPLVIVGGVSYNEQFF.

The CDR3 here is CASCDGAGGIGNTQYF. For the CDR3, the DNA is TGTGCCAGCTGCGATGGTGCGGGGGGTATTGGAAATACGCAGTATTTT. The chain links TRBV7-8 to TRBJ2-3; 8 bases align to TRBD2. V dropped 8 bases and J dropped 7; count of bases not matched to a gene: 17. This CDR3 has 16 amino acids. Germline loops: CDR1 SGHVS, CDR2 FQNEAQ.

The V and J genes are TRBV2 and TRBJ1-2, with D tentatively TRBD1 (5 bases). CDR1 is SNHLY, CDR2 FYNNEI, per germline. The CDR3 consists of 10 residues. V was trimmed by 9 bases and J by 8 bases, leaving 10 bases between them. The CDR3 here is CASQGGGYTF. Written as DNA, the CDR3 is TGTGCCAGTCAGGGAGGCGGCTACACCTTC.

The chain carries TRBV18 and TRBJ2-5, with TRBD1 matching 7 bases. This CDR3 has 15 residues. Germline values: CDR1 KGHSH, CDR2 LQKENI. Losses at the gene ends were 4 bases for V and 7 bases for J; bases not matched to a gene: 12. This chain's CDR3 is CASSLGTAPQGTQYF. CDR3 DNA: TGTGCCAGCTCACTTGGGACAGCCCCACAGGGGACCCAGTACTTC.

The gene calls are TRBV19 and TRBJ1-4; TRBD1 matches at 7 bases. Germline V CDR1 and CDR2: LNHDA, SQIVND (reference sequence). V gave up 10 bases and J gave up 10 bases; unmatched junction bases: 9. The length of the CDR3 is 12 residues. CDR3 residues: CATSPTGLKLFF. CDR3 in DNA: TGTGCCACCTCCCCGACAGGGTTAAAACTGTTTTTT. Supplemented by reference TRBV19 and TRBJ1-4, the full variable domain reads DGGITQSPKYLFRKEGQNVTLSCEQNLNHDAMYWYRQDPGQGLRLIYYSQIVNDFQKGDIAEGYSVSREKKESFPLTVTSAQKNPTAFYLCATSPTGLKLFFGSGTQLSVL.

This chain uses TRBV24-1 with TRBJ2-7; D uncertain. Germline assignment: CDR1 KGHDR and CDR2 SFDVKD. V lost 1 base to trimming and J lost 5 bases, with 8 bases between them. This CDR3 is built from 13 residues. The CDR3 protein is CATSDLSGHEQYF. The CDR3 coding sequence is TGTGCCACCAGTGATTTAAGTGGCCACGAGCAGTACTTC.

In DNA, the CDR3 is TGTGCCAGCAGCCCAGGAGGTAGCGGGTCAACCTACGAGCAGTACTTC. Translation: CASSPGGSGSTYEQYF. The V gene is TRBV9, the J gene TRBJ2-7, with TRBD2 matching over 7 bases. Germline values: CDR1 SGDLS, CDR2 YYNGEE. J was trimmed by 2 bases and V by 4 bases; bases with no gene match: 12. CDR3 length: 16 amino acids.

This chain uses TRBV10-1 with TRBJ1-4; no reliable D call. Germline CDR1 reads WNHNN; CDR2 reads SYGVQD (reference sequence). Between the trimmed V and J ends, which lost 0 bases and 4 bases, there was a span of 3 bases. The CDR3 loop spans 13 amino acids. CDR3: CASSESLNEKLFF. CDR3 sequence (DNA): TGCGCCAGCAGTGAGTCCCTTAATGAAAAACTGTTTTTT.

The rearrangement uses TRBV6-5 and TRBJ2-7; possible D gene TRBD2, 5 bases. The CDR3 totals 14 residues. The V end lost 9 bases, the J end lost 0 bases, and 15 bases lay between the germline ends. Germline lookup yields CDR1 MNHEY and CDR2 SVGAGI. CDR3 nucleotides: TGTGCCAGTAAGGACTCCGGAAGCTCCTACGAGCAGTACTTC. It specifies CASKDSGSSYEQYF.

The chain has TRBV5-6 and TRBJ1-2, with TRBD1 identical over 10 bases. The CDR3 extends over 16 amino acids. Germline lookup yields CDR1 SGHDT and CDR2 YYEEEE. The junction had 14 bases not matched to a gene; V was cut back by 4 bases and J by 8 bases. The CDR3 loop is CASSGGTGEGAHGYTF. The CDR3 DNA reads TGTGCCAGCAGCGGCGGGACAGGGGAAGGGGCCCACGGCTACACCTTC. The variable domain in full, with the rest retrieved from reference TRBV5-6 and TRBJ1-2, is DAGVTQSPTHLIKTRGQQVTLRCSPKSGHDTVSWYQQALGQGPQFIFQYYEEEERQRGNFPDRFSGHQFPNYSSELNVNALLLGDSALYLCASSGGTGEGAHGYTFGSGTRLTVV.